The 23 T cell receptor beta chains below come from one sample, sequenced in a study of T cell responses to AZD1222 COVID-19 vaccine. Sequencing was performed with immunoSEQ multiplex PCR; in TCRdb, only in-frame clones are kept and a portion is missing. In the table there are roughly 49,000 clones, about 91% of which are singletons. The specimen was peripheral blood, collected 28 days after the second AZD1222 dose. Receptor source: an adult who received the AZD1222 COVID-19 vaccine.

This CDR3 reads CASSLVGSASRYEQFF. The CDR3 coding sequence is TGTGCCAGCAGCTTAGTCGGTAGCGCCTCAAGGTATGAGCAGTTCTTC. The chain employs TRBV7-2 and TRBJ2-1, with D possibly being TRBD2 (5 bases). Germline CDR1 reads SGHTA; CDR2 reads FQGNSA. Trimming shortened V by 1 base and J by 8 bases, and 18 bases separated the two germline ends. CDR3 length: 16 residues.

V and J are TRBV11-2 and TRBJ2-7; 9 bases are shared with TRBD2. The V gene's germline CDR1 is SGHAT and CDR2 FQNNGV. CDR3 length: 16 residues. Trimming took 0 bases from V and 1 from J; bases not matched to a gene: 4. This chain's CDR3 is CASSLDLSGSSYEQYF. CDR3 DNA: TGTGCCAGCAGCTTAGACCTTAGCGGGAGTTCCTACGAGCAGTACTTC. Full variable domain (rest looked up from reference TRBV11-2 and TRBJ2-7): EAGVAQSPRYKIIEKRQSVAFWCNPISGHATLYWYQQILGQGPKLLIQFQNNGVVDDSQLPKDRFSAERLKGVDSTLKIQPAKLEDSAVYLCASSLDLSGSSYEQYFGPGTRLTVT.

The chain links TRBV30 to TRBJ1-2, with TRBD1 as a possible D gene (6 bases). CDR1 is GTSNPN and CDR2 is SVGIG in the germline V gene (reference sequence). The CDR3 spans 16 residues. Trimming took 3 bases from V and 0 from J, leaving 17 bases between them. The CDR3 DNA is TGTGCCTGGAGAGGTGGAGGGGGACAAGCTAACTATGGCTACACCTTC. Amino acid sequence: CAWRGGGGQANYGYTF.

The chain joins TRBV24-1 to TRBJ2-3; 12 bases fit TRBD2. V lost 3 bases and J lost 5; bases outside the gene matches: 2. This CDR3 contains 15 residues. CDR1 and CDR2 from the germline V gene are KGHDR and SFDVKD. The CDR3 sequence is CATSDPTSGRDTQYF. The CDR3 nucleotides are TGTGCCACCAGTGATCCGACTAGCGGGAGAGATACGCAGTATTTT.

The chain employs TRBV28 and TRBJ2-5; D is possibly TRBD1 (6 bases). The CDR3 has 13 amino acids. Germline CDR1 and CDR2: MDHEN and SYDVKM. Trimming took off 8 bases at V and 7 bases at J, with 17 bases between the two ends. CDR3 sequence reads: CASPGWGQGTQYF. The CDR3 DNA reads TGTGCCAGCCCGGGATGGGGGCAGGGGACCCAGTACTTC.

This clone was counted only a few times. The chain links TRBV5-1 to TRBJ1-1; D might be TRBD1 (6 bases). V was shortened by 1 base and J by 5 bases, with 9 bases between the two germline ends. This CDR3 spans 13 amino acids. Per the germline V gene, CDR1 is SGHRS and CDR2 is YFSETQ. The CDR3 loop reads CASSLLGGTEAFF. CDR3 DNA: TGCGCCAGCAGCTTGTTAGGGGGAACTGAAGCTTTCTTT.

This chain connects TRBV5-4 to TRBJ2-1; D remains unclear. CDR3 length equals 13 residues. The germline gives CDR1 SGHNT, CDR2 YYREEE (reference sequence). The V and J ends lost 1 base and 4 bases respectively, with 6 bases between them. The DNA of the CDR3 is TGTGCCAGCAGCTTGACTGGATACAATGAGCAGTTCTTC. Translated: CASSLTGYNEQFF.

The V call is TRBV28, the J call TRBJ1-1; D may be TRBD1 (5 bases). The V gene's germline CDR1 is MDHEN and CDR2 SYDVKM. V was shortened by 5 bases and J by 6 bases, with 13 bases between the two germline ends. The length of the CDR3 is 13 residues. The DNA for the CDR3 is TGTGCCAGCAGTCCACGGGGGAGCCCTGAAGCTTTCTTT. It codes for CASSPRGSPEAFF.

This clone was detected once. J is TRBJ2-1 and V is TRBV13; D not resolved. CDR1 is PRHDT and CDR2 is FYEKMQ in the germline V gene (reference sequence). The CDR3 extends over 15 amino acids. V lost 0 bases and J lost 5, with 11 bases in between. The CDR3 sequence is CASSLGLIRDNEQFF. The CDR3 region has the DNA TGTGCCAGCAGCTTAGGACTAATAAGAGACAATGAGCAGTTCTTC.

This sequence joins TRBV2 and TRBJ1-3, with TRBD1 identical over 9 bases. V shed 5 bases, J shed 3 bases, and the junction held 11 bases outside the gene matches. The CDR3 is 17 residues long. Germline V gives CDR1 SNHLY, CDR2 FYNNEI. CDR3 DNA: TGTGCCAGCAGTCTCTCACCTACAGGGGGCCATGGAAACACCATATATTTT. Protein product: CASSLSPTGGHGNTIYF.

This clone was detected a few times. The V gene is TRBV30, the J gene TRBJ1-2; TRBD1 aligns across 8 bases. The germline V gene encodes CDR1 GTSNPN and CDR2 SVGIG (reference sequence). The V and J ends lost 8 bases and 2 bases, in that order; junction bases with no gene match: 7. CDR3 length: 13 amino acids. The chain's CDR3 is CARQDRVNYGYTF. The CDR3 bases are TGTGCCAGGCAGGACAGGGTGAACTATGGCTACACCTTC.

This clone has just a few counts. V usage is TRBV19 and J usage is TRBJ2-7, with 7 bases matching TRBD1. V dropped 2 bases and J dropped 2; count of bases not matched to a gene: 3. In germline, CDR1 is LNHDA, CDR2 SQIVND (reference sequence). The CDR3 contains 14 residues. The CDR3 DNA is TGTGCCAGTAGTATAAGGGACAGAACCTACGAGCAGTACTTC. Amino acid sequence: CASSIRDRTYEQYF.

The chain recombines TRBV9 with TRBJ2-1, with 10 bases matching TRBD1. Germline trimming cut 4 bases from V and 8 bases from J; bases unmatched to any gene: 18. Germline loops: CDR1 SGDLS, CDR2 YYNGEE. This CDR3 is built from 18 residues. CDR3: CASSSATGGRRARDEQFF. The CDR3 coding sequence is TGTGCCAGCAGCTCGGCGACAGGGGGCCGCCGAGCCAGGGATGAGCAGTTCTTC.

The chain couples TRBV7-8 to TRBJ1-5; 9 nucleotides align to TRBD1. With 5 bases clipped from V and 4 bases from J, the junction kept 9 bases outside the gene matches. The CDR3 is 16 amino acids. Germline-derived CDR1 and CDR2 are SGHVS and FQNEAQ. CDR3 residues: CASSASGTGRNQPQHF. The CDR3 nucleotides are TGTGCCAGCAGCGCCTCCGGGACAGGGCGAAATCAGCCCCAGCATTTT.

This chain uses TRBV5-1 with TRBJ1-3; TRBD1 aligns across 7 bases. The CDR3 covers 16 residues. Per the germline V gene, CDR1 is SGHRS and CDR2 is YFSETQ. J gave up 0 bases and V 7 bases, and 10 bases lay outside the gene matches. Here the CDR3 reads CASRLTGSSSGNTIYF. The CDR3 nucleotides read TGCGCCAGCCGCCTGACAGGGTCAAGCTCTGGAAACACCATATATTTT.

A note on this clone: The sample has other DNA sequences that encode this CDR3 too. The V gene is TRBV28, the J gene TRBJ1-5; 9 nucleotides align to TRBD1. The CDR3 loop spans 16 amino acids. V was pared by 6 bases and J by 3 bases, with 9 bases of the junction left unmatched. Per the germline V gene, CDR1 is MDHEN and CDR2 is SYDVKM. CDR3 DNA sequence: TGTGCCAGCAGCCTTAAGACAGGGGGAAACAATCAGCCCCAGCATTTT. Translating gives CASSLKTGGNNQPQHF.

The V call is TRBV14, the J call TRBJ2-5; D might be TRBD2 (5 bases). The germline V gene encodes CDR1 SGHDN and CDR2 FVKESK. This CDR3 has 13 residues. Trimming took off 2 bases at V and 13 bases at J, with 17 bases between the two ends. CDR3 sequence reads: CASSQLDSARWYF. The CDR3 region has the DNA TGTGCCAGCAGCCAATTGGATAGCGCTAGATGGTACTTC.

Of note for this clone: This sample also contains other DNA sequences that code for the same CDR3. This rearrangement joins TRBV2 to TRBJ2-1; D unresolved. The CDR3 has 13 amino acids. Germline-derived CDR1 and CDR2 are SNHLY and FYNNEI. Trimming stripped 2 bases from V and 4 bases from J, with 6 bases between. In DNA, the CDR3 is TGTGCCAGCAGTGAATTCAGATACAATGAGCAGTTCTTC. Its translation: CASSEFRYNEQFF.

The V call is TRBV6-2 or TRBV6-3, the J call TRBJ2-7, with TRBD2 matching over 10 bases. There are 15 residues in the CDR3. Germline V gene sequence: CDR1 MNHEY, CDR2 SVGEGT. V trimming: 0 bases; J trimming: 5 bases; junction bases outside the gene matches: 4. The CDR3 spells CASSYSPSGSHEQYF. The CDR3 DNA reads as TGTGCCAGCAGTTACTCTCCTAGCGGGAGCCACGAGCAGTACTTC.

The chain links TRBV28 to TRBJ2-6; TRBD1 aligns across 7 bases. V lost 6 bases and J lost 1; bases outside the gene matches: 9. The germline gives CDR1 MDHEN, CDR2 SYDVKM. The CDR3 runs 17 residues. This chain's CDR3 is CASSRRTGGSGANVLTF. Written as DNA, the CDR3 is TGTGCCAGCAGCCGCCGGACAGGCGGTTCTGGGGCCAACGTCCTGACTTTC.

The rearrangement uses TRBV6-5 and TRBJ2-3, with D unresolved. Between the trimmed V and J ends, which lost 2 bases and 4 bases, there was a span of 7 bases. The CDR3 has 13 residues. The germline CDR1 and CDR2 sequences are MNHEY and SVGAGI. As DNA, the CDR3 is TGTGCCAGCAGTTACCGCGAGTCAGATACGCAGTATTTT. Translating it yields CASSYRESDTQYF.

The CDR3 region has the DNA TGTGCCAGCAGCCGATCGGACAACACTGAAGCTTTCTTT. Its protein product is CASSRSDNTEAFF. This sequence joins TRBV3-1 (or the pseudogene TRBV3-2) and TRBJ1-1; unclear D gene. This CDR3 region has 13 residues. From germline, CDR1 is LGHDT and CDR2 YNNKEL (reference sequence). The V gene lost 4 bases and the J gene lost 2 bases, with 8 bases spanning the gap.

About this clone: Other DNA variants within this sample encode the same CDR3. The chain has TRBV6-5 and TRBJ1-2; tentative D call: TRBD1 (5 bases). The V and J ends lost 2 bases and 4 bases respectively, with 8 bases between them. Germline loops: CDR1 MNHEY, CDR2 SVGAGI. This CDR3 has 13 residues. The CDR3 DNA sequence: TGTGCCAGCAGTTACGGGGGGGGCTATGGCTACACCTTC. Translating it yields CASSYGGGYGYTF.